The clone carrying this T cell receptor beta chain was observed a handful of times. Its specificity is not known. Together with a sample-barcoded 5' primer, a J-beta primer mix was included in a second PCR lasting roughly 6 to 12 cycles. Using its own MiXCR run on the 5' RACE reads, TCRdb lists one record per CDR3 protein. The sample has hundreds of thousands of distinct CDR3 sequences, just over 55% seen once; the top ten hold 20% to 30%. The data were taken from a study of blood T cells in healthy people across ages. Study-wide findings and caveats: Roughly linear declines in TCR beta diversity per million T cells occurred with age.

The CDR3 runs to 18 residues. Trimming cost V 2 bases and J 5 bases; bases outside gene matches: 10. Germline lookup yields CDR1 MNHEY and CDR2 SMNVEV (reference sequence). The sequence came from a man in his forties in good health. The chain has TRBV27 and TRBJ2-1; 12 nucleotides agree with TRBD2. The source material was blood. CDR3 region: CASSLLTPSGGAHNEQFF. The CDR3, as DNA: TGTGCCAGCAGTTTACTTACACCTAGCGGGGGGGCCCACAATGAGCAGTTCTTC.